A selection of T cell receptor beta chains follows, all from one sample in a study of cytomegalovirus exposure and HLA in healthy donors. Assay: immunoSEQ multiplex PCR; the TCRdb copy retains only in-frame clones and omits some. This table has about 200,000 clones, 80% to 85% appearing once. Sequencing input: PBMCs. These receptor sequences come from a woman aged 45-65 years in good health and CMV-seropositive. The conserved cysteine and the conserved F or W are not part of the CDR3 here. Clone size, where shown, is once, few, many, or a class for clones that have expanded.

>few|TRBV25-1
ASSQGREETQY
>.|TRBV5-6
ASSTQGVKHYGYT
>.|TRBV7-9
ASSLSTVTNSQY
>.|TRBV14
ASSQVWGLAGAYTGELF
>.|TRBV28
ASTHGGSYEQY
>.|TRBV5-4
ASSPRRGPNTGELF
>once|TRBV10-2
ASSESNLAANTGAF
>.|TRBV5-4
ASSFIAANTGELF
>few|TRBV7-2
ASSLPYGHNEQF
>.|TRBV5-3
ARSLVRVLTYEQY